What follows are 15 T cell receptor beta chains derived from one specimen sequenced in a study of blood T cell repertoires in COVID-19. This table comes from immunoSEQ multiplex PCR, and its TCRdb copy is limited to in-frame clones, with some not included. The sample lists tens of thousands of clones, approximately 90% seen once, with roughly 3.1% in the top ten. The sample was peripheral blood. These receptors came from a woman between 45 and 60 years old with active or convalescent COVID-19.

The chain joins TRBV4-2 to TRBJ2-3; D may be TRBD2 (5 bases). Germline V gene sequence: CDR1 LGHNA, CDR2 YNFKEQ. Trimming shortened V by 2 bases and J by 0 bases, and 18 bases separated the two germline ends. This CDR3 comprises 18 residues. The CDR3 bases are TGTGCCAGCAGCCAAAAAAGAAGCGGCCAATCTAGCACAGATACGCAGTATTTT. Translating gives CASSQKRSGQSSTDTQYF.

About this clone itself: Other nucleotide sequences in the sample specify the same CDR3. The chain links TRBV5-1 to TRBJ1-2, with TRBD1 matching over 10 bases. This CDR3 contains 14 residues. V gave up 4 bases and J gave up 4 bases; unmatched junction bases: 4. CDR1 SGHRS and CDR2 YFSETQ come from the germline V gene. Here the CDR3 reads CASSPGTGAYGYTF. CDR3 nucleotide sequence: TGCGCCAGCAGCCCCGGGACAGGGGCCTATGGCTACACCTTC.

The V gene is TRBV30, the J gene TRBJ1-1; the D is unclear. The germline V and J ends were trimmed by 7 bases and 0 bases, with 12 bases remaining between them. Per the germline V gene, CDR1 is GTSNPN and CDR2 is SVGIG (reference sequence). The CDR3 has 13 residues. The CDR3 sequence is CASTKEMNTEAFF. For the CDR3, the DNA is TGTGCCTCCACGAAGGAGATGAACACTGAAGCTTTCTTT.

The V gene is TRBV4-1, the J gene TRBJ1-1, with D unresolved. Trimming left V 4 bases short and J 1 base short, with 7 bases between. Germline CDR1 is MGHRA and CDR2 is YSYEKL. This CDR3 comprises 13 residues. CDR3 in amino acids: CASSLAQNTEAFF. The CDR3 DNA sequence: TGCGCCAGCAGCCTAGCCCAGAACACTGAAGCTTTCTTT.

The sample holds a few counts of this clone. This chain uses TRBV30 with TRBJ1-1; a weak D match, TRBD1 (5 bases). Trimming took off 1 base at V and 2 bases at J, with 11 bases between the two ends. From germline, CDR1 is GTSNPN and CDR2 SVGIG (reference sequence). This CDR3 has 14 residues. The CDR3 is CAWSEDIENTEAFF. The CDR3 bases are TGTGCCTGGAGTGAGGACATCGAAAACACTGAAGCTTTCTTT.

The V call is TRBV6-2 or TRBV6-3, the J call TRBJ2-7, with TRBD1 matching over 8 bases. This CDR3 has 17 residues. Germline V CDR1 and CDR2: MNHEY, SVGEGT. V gave up 1 base and J gave up 0 bases; unmatched junction bases: 8. In DNA form, the CDR3 reads TGTGCCAGCAGTTACTACCCGGGACAGGAGAGCTCCTACGAGCAGTACTTC. Residues: CASSYYPGQESSYEQYF.

The chain has TRBV5-1 and TRBJ2-1; 10 bases line up with TRBD1. Per germline, CDR1 SGHRS and CDR2 YFSETQ. Unmatched junction bases numbered 7, after V lost 4 bases and J lost 6 bases. The CDR3 consists of 15 residues. CDR3 DNA: TGCGCCAGCAGCGTTCCCGGGACAGGGGCCAATGAGCAGTTCTTC. It specifies CASSVPGTGANEQFF.

This chain links TRBV5-4 with TRBJ2-2; D is possibly TRBD2 (6 bases). This CDR3 has 15 amino acids. The V and J ends lost 0 bases and 6 bases respectively, with 12 bases between them. Germline assignment: CDR1 SGHNT and CDR2 YYREEE (reference sequence). The CDR3 DNA follows: TGTGCCAGCAGCTTGGCCACCGGGGGATCCGGGGAGCTGTTTTTT. Its translation: CASSLATGGSGELFF.

The gene calls are TRBV28 and TRBJ2-1; 10 bases match TRBD1. V dropped 7 bases and J dropped 5; count of bases not matched to a gene: 8. The germline CDR1 and CDR2 sequences are MDHEN and SYDVKM. This CDR3 has 15 residues. CDR3 sequence reads: CASNEWGTGDNEQFF. CDR3 in DNA: TGTGCCAGCAACGAATGGGGGACAGGGGACAATGAGCAGTTCTTC.

The chain couples TRBV6-2 or TRBV6-3 to TRBJ2-4; 8 bases align to TRBD1. V shed 5 bases, J shed 7 bases, and the junction held 13 bases outside the gene matches. The CDR3 runs 16 residues. Germline V CDR1 and CDR2: MNHEY, SVGEGT. The CDR3 bases are TGTGCCAGCAGTCGCCCCCGGACAGGGTCCGGCAACATTCAGTACTTC. It translates to CASSRPRTGSGNIQYF.

This rearrangement joins TRBV12-3 or TRBV12-4 to TRBJ1-1; 7 positions agree with TRBD1. This CDR3 region has 12 residues. V shed 3 bases and J 7 bases; nucleotides not matched to a gene: 2. This CDR3 is CASSLRQGEAFF. The CDR3 region has the DNA TGTGCCAGCAGTTTGAGACAGGGTGAAGCTTTCTTT.

The rearrangement links TRBV2 to TRBJ2-7, with TRBD2 identical over 11 bases. Germline lookup yields CDR1 SNHLY and CDR2 FYNNEI. The CDR3 totals 16 residues. V shed 1 base, J shed 2 bases, and the junction held 4 bases outside the gene matches. This chain's CDR3 is CASSEGPSGGTYEQYF. The CDR3 DNA reads TGTGCCAGCAGTGAAGGACCTAGCGGGGGGACCTACGAGCAGTACTTC.

This rearrangement joins TRBV7-9 to TRBJ1-2; D unclear. V was trimmed by 3 bases and J by 4 bases, leaving 15 bases between them. The germline V gene encodes CDR1 SEHNR and CDR2 FQNEAQ (reference sequence). The CDR3 is 15 residues long. The CDR3 region is CASSLGAVEGYGYTF. CDR3 coding DNA: TGTGCCAGCAGCTTGGGTGCGGTAGAGGGCTATGGCTACACCTTC.

This clone has just a few counts. V usage is TRBV4-3 and J usage is TRBJ2-2; D call uncertain. There are 12 residues in the CDR3. Germline V lookup: CDR1 LGHNA, CDR2 YSLEER. V shed 1 base and J shed 7 bases, with 4 bases lying between them. The CDR3 DNA sequence: TGCGCCAGCAGCCAAGCCGGCGGGGAGCTGTTTTTT. The encoded protein is CASSQAGGELFF.

This clone occurred once. This rearrangement joins TRBV20-1 to TRBJ1-1; D is unclear. Germline values: CDR1 DFQATT, CDR2 SNEGSKA (reference sequence). V was pared by 4 bases and J by 1 base, with 4 bases between. CDR3 size: 11 residues. The DNA for the CDR3 is TGCAGTGCTATCAAGAACACTGAAGCTTTCTTT. Translation: CSAIKNTEAFF.